A single TCR beta chain is shown here with its context. V was shortened by 4 bases and J by 2 bases, with 8 bases between the two germline ends. This CDR3 contains 13 residues. Germline V lookup: CDR1 LGHNA, CDR2 YNFKEQ. The data are from a study of blood T cell repertoires in COVID-19. Turning to the study itself: The analysed material was cDNA or gDNA that came from T cells, B-cell-depleted T cells, or PBMCs.

Original processing methods: Cell counts per sample came from amplifying reference gene primers. Produced via immunoSEQ multiplex PCR; TCRdb's table is partial and in-frame only. The V and J calls and clone size come from that table; D and trimming were worked out from the DNA. The repertoire holds around 270,000 clones, with around 85% as singletons. This TCR derives from a human donor with COVID-19, enrolled during active disease. The donor label of this sample is uncertain. Sequenced input: peripheral blood. V and J are TRBV4-2 and TRBJ2-5; D is perhaps TRBD1 (6 bases). The CDR3 here is CASSRGRQETQYF. CDR3 in DNA: TGTGCCAGCAGCCGGGGGCGGCAAGAGACCCAGTACTTC.